What follows are 2 T cell receptor beta chains derived from one specimen sequenced in a study of CD8 T cells in Susac syndrome. Random-hexamer reverse transcription was applied to roughly 0.45 to 1 ug RNA. TCRdb re-analysed the immunoSEQ multiplex PCR reads in MiXCR, keeping a single row per CDR3 protein. The sample shows about 130,000 distinct CDR3 sequences, about 95% of them seen only once. The sequenced sample was CD4+ T cells from PBMCs. Receptors originate from a human donor in good health.

This chain uses TRBV7-9 with TRBJ2-7; TRBD1 agrees at 8 bases. This CDR3 has 17 amino acids. V dropped 5 bases and J dropped 2; count of bases not matched to a gene: 14. The germline gives CDR1 SEHNR, CDR2 FQNEAQ (reference sequence). The chain's CDR3 is CASSLPRQGNRAYEQYF. CDR3 bases: TGTGCCAGCAGCCTACCCCGACAGGGGAACAGGGCCTACGAGCAGTACTTC.

This chain uses TRBV23-1 with TRBJ2-1; the D is unclear. TRBV23-1 qualifies as an ORF whose function is uncertain. V lost 5 bases and J 6 bases, leaving 23 bases between the germline ends. CDR3 size: 17 residues. The DNA of the CDR3 is TGCGCCAGCAGTGCCCCCCCTGGGCCGAGCCGAGGCAATGAGCAGTTCTTC. Residues: CASSAPPGPSRGNEQFF.